Listed below are T cell receptor beta chains from one sample, sequenced in a study of Graves' ophthalmopathy and Graves' hyperthyroidism. TCRdb used MiXCR to reprocess the multiplex PCR reads, holding one entry per CDR3 protein. The sample holds roughly 500,000 distinct CDR3 sequences, around 14% seen once. The sample consisted of blood. These receptors all stem from a woman younger than 45 with Graves' ophthalmopathy. CDR3s include the opening cysteine and the closing phenylalanine or tryptophan. A D gene is named only where the DNA matches it firmly. Clone size is stated in some rows and not others, as once, few, many or a class when expanded.

-	TRBD1	TRBV6-5	TRBJ2-4	CASSYDHRGTKNIQYF	TGTGCCAGCAGTTACGACCACAGGGGAACCAAAAACATTCAGTACTTC
many	-	TRBV12-3/TRBV12-4	TRBJ2-7	CASSIDGIYEQYF	TGTGCCAGCAGCATTGACGGAATCTACGAGCAGTACTTC
many	-	TRBV7-3	TRBJ2-4	CASSSPSGGWRAKNIQYF	TGTGCCAGCAGCTCCCCCAGTGGGGGGTGGCGGGCCAAAAACATTCAGTACTTC
few	-	TRBV6-1	TRBJ2-7	CASSEMGESYEQYF	TGTGCCAGCAGTGAAATGGGGGAATCCTACGAGCAGTACTTC
few	-	TRBV13	TRBJ1-1	CASSLEGKIEAFF	TGTGCCAGCAGCTTAGAAGGGAAAATTGAAGCTTTCTTT
many	-	TRBV27	TRBJ2-7	CASSLSNRGLEQYF	TGTGCCAGCAGTTTATCTAACCGGGGGCTCGAGCAGTACTTC
many	-	TRBV5-1	TRBJ1-1	CASSLGRLPLNTEAFF	TGCGCCAGCAGCTTGGGCAGGCTACCTCTGAACACTGAAGCTTTCTTT
many	-	TRBV20-1	TRBJ1-2	CSARDLARGSGYTF	TGCAGTGCTAGAGACCTAGCAAGGGGCTCTGGCTACACCTTC
many	-	TRBV30	TRBJ2-5	CAWSRSRGETQYF	TGTGCCTGGAGTAGGAGCAGAGGGGAGACCCAGTACTTC
-	TRBD1	TRBV6-9	TRBJ2-7	CASSYGTGEQDF	TGTGCCAGCAGTTATGGGACAGGGGAGCAGGACTTC
many	-	TRBV6-5	TRBJ1-1	CASSYREGGLTEAFF	TGTGCCAGCAGTTACCGCGAGGGGGGATTAACTGAAGCTTTCTTT
many	-	TRBV12-3/TRBV12-4	TRBJ1-1	CASGSWGLTEAFF	TGTGCCAGCGGTTCGTGGGGTCTCACTGAAGCTTTCTTT
many	-	TRBV28	TRBJ1-2	CASSLGWGGYDYTF	TGTGCCAGCAGTTTGGGGTGGGGGGGGTATGACTACACCTTC
many	-	TRBV11-2	TRBJ2-7	CASSLPGLDASYEQYF	TGTGCCAGCAGCCTCCCGGGACTTGACGCCTCCTACGAGCAGTACTTC
many	-	TRBV28	TRBJ2-7	CASTDLDEQYF	TGTGCCAGCACGGATTTAGACGAGCAGTACTTC
-	-	TRBV6-4	TRBJ2-3	CASSDSSGADTQYF	TGTGCCAGCAGTGATTCCTCAGGGGCAGATACGCAGTATTTT
many	-	TRBV28	TRBJ1-5	CASSPPRLGWHQPQHF	TGTGCCAGCAGTCCGCCTCGCTTGGGTTGGCATCAGCCCCAGCATTTT
few	TRBD2	TRBV9	TRBJ2-5	CASSVDPAGYQETQYF	TGTGCCAGCAGCGTAGACCCAGCGGGGTACCAAGAGACCCAGTACTTC
many	-	TRBV9	TRBJ2-5	CASSGGGAGETQYF	TGTGCCAGCAGCGGAGGGGGGGCCGGAGAGACCCAGTACTTC
many	-	TRBV12-3/TRBV12-4	TRBJ1-1	CASTPLRANTEAFF	TGTGCCAGCACCCCCCTGCGGGCGAACACTGAAGCTTTCTTT
many	-	TRBV20-1	TRBJ2-7	CSAYRVSYEQYF	TGCAGTGCCTACAGGGTCTCCTACGAGCAGTACTTC
many	-	TRBV6-4	TRBJ1-2	CASSDSEGGGYTF	TGTGCCAGCAGTGACTCTGAGGGAGGAGGCTACACCTTC
many	TRBD1	TRBV12-3/TRBV12-4	TRBJ1-2	CASSLRTGNYGYTF	TGTGCCAGCAGTCTCCGGACAGGGAACTATGGCTACACCTTC
few	-	TRBV5-1	TRBJ1-1	CASSPMRNTEAFF	TGCGCCAGCAGCCCTATGAGGAACACTGAAGCTTTCTTT
many	TRBD1	TRBV6-2/TRBV6-3	TRBJ1-1	CASSQTGLGTEAFF	TGTGCCAGCAGTCAGACAGGGTTGGGCACTGAAGCTTTCTTT
many	TRBD1	TRBV12-3/TRBV12-4	TRBJ1-2	CASRPMGQSNYGYTF	TGTGCCAGCAGACCCATGGGACAGAGTAACTATGGCTACACCTTC
-	TRBD2	TRBV6-5	TRBJ2-5	CASVAGGETQYF	TGTGCCAGTGTAGCGGGAGGAGAGACCCAGTACTTC
many	-	TRBV20-1	TRBJ1-6	CSLRQTYNSPLHF	TGCAGTCTTAGACAGACTTATAATTCACCCCTCCACTTT
-	TRBD1	TRBV12-3/TRBV12-4	TRBJ1-2	CASSSQGARSYGYTF	TGTGCCAGCAGTTCACAGGGGGCGCGGTCTTATGGCTACACCTTC
many	-	TRBV28	TRBJ2-2	CASRKGSGELFF	TGTGCCAGCAGAAAGGGGAGCGGGGAGCTGTTTTTT
few	-	TRBV27	TRBJ2-7	CASRLQSGGSYEQYF	TGTGCCAGCAGACTCCAGTCCGGGGGCTCCTACGAGCAGTACTTC
many	TRBD1	TRBV29-1	TRBJ2-7	CSASRGGLPAYEQYF	TGCAGCGCCAGCAGAGGGGGCCTCCCAGCCTACGAGCAGTACTTC
few	-	TRBV20-1	TRBJ2-5	CSARGEGGRARYF	TGCAGTGCTAGAGGCGAGGGGGGGAGGGCCCGGTACTTC